This T cell receptor beta chain was captured in a study of shared clonotypes between healthy human individuals. The DNA input per sorted-subset replicate PCR was roughly 0.2 ug, corresponding to 25,000 to 30,000 T cell genomes. Assay used: immunoSEQ multiplex PCR; TCRdb lists only in-frame clones, some missing. The data hold some 1.5 million clones, with around 95% observed a single time. Negatively enriched CD4+ T cells were divided by CD45RA into naive and memory. Looked up from germline, CDR1 is SGHRS and CDR2 is YFSETQ. The CDR3 covers 13 residues. V was clipped by 2 bases and J by 0 bases, with 5 bases between them. The study's findings and limits: Even with large depth, rarefaction showed that sorted-subset sequencing was incomplete.

For this clone: What it binds is not known.

The specimen sequenced was naive CD4+ T cells sorted from blood. As for subset: CD45RA+ positively selected. This clonotype was sampled from a man younger than 40 in good health. This chain connects TRBV5-1 to TRBJ1-1; D unresolved. For the CDR3, the DNA is TGCGCCAGCAGCTTCTCGGTGAACACTGAAGCTTTCTTT. Protein sequence: CASSFSVNTEAFF.